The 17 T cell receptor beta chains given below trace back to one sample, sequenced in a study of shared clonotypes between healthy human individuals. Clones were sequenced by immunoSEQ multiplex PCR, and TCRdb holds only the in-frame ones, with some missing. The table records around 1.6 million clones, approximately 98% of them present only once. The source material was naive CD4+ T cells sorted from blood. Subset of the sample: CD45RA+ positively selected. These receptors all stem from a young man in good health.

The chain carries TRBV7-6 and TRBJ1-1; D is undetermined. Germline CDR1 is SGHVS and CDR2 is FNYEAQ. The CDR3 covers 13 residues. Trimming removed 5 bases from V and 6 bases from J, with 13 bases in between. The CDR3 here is CASSRTGFAEAFF. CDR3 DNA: TGTGCCAGCAGCAGAACCGGGTTTGCTGAAGCTTTCTTT.

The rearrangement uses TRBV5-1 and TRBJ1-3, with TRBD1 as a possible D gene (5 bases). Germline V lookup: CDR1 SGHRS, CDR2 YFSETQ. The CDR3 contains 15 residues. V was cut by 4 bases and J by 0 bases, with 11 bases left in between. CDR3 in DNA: TGCGCCAGCAGCACCGACAGTCCCTCTGGAAACACCATATATTTT. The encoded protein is CASSTDSPSGNTIYF. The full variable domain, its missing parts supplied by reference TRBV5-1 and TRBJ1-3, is KAGVTQTPRYLIKTRGQQVTLSCSPISGHRSVSWYQQTPGQGLQFLFEYFSETQRNKGNFPGRFSGRQFSNSRSEMNVSTLELGDSALYLCASSTDSPSGNTIYFGEGSWLTVV.

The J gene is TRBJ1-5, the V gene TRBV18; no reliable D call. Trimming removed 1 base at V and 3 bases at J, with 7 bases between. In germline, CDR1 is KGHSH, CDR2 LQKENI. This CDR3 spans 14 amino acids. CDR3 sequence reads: CASSPREVNQPQHF. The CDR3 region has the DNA TGTGCCAGCTCACCACGGGAGGTCAATCAGCCCCAGCATTTT. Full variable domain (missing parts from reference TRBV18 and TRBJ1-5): NAGVMQNPRHLVRRRGQEARLRCSPMKGHSHVYWYRQLPEEGLKFMVYLQKENIIDESGMPKERFSAEFPKEGPSILRIQQVVRGDSAAYFCASSPREVNQPQHFGDGTRLSIL.

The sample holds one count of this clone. The CDR3 region has the DNA TGTGCCAGCAGCTACGACAGGGGGGTCACTGAAGCTTTCTTT. Its protein product is CASSYDRGVTEAFF. This rearrangement joins TRBV7-9 to TRBJ1-1; TRBD1 matches 9 bases. This CDR3 region has 14 residues. Germline V gene data show CDR1 as SEHNR and CDR2 as FQNEAQ (reference sequence). The junction had 4 bases not matched to a gene; V was cut back by 4 bases and J by 4 bases. Based on the CDR3 plus reference TRBV7-9 and TRBJ1-1, the full variable domain is DTGVSQNPRHKITKRGQNVTFRCDPISEHNRLYWYRQTLGQGPEFLTYFQNEAQLEKSRLLSDRFSAERPKGSFSTLEIQRTEQGDSAMYLCASSYDRGVTEAFFGQGTRLTVV.

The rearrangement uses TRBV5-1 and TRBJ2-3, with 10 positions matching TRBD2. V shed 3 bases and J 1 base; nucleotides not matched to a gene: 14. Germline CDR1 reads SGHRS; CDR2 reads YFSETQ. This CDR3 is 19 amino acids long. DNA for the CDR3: TGCGCCAGCAGCTCGGAAGGGAGCGGGAGGGTAATGGGCACAGATACGCAGTATTTT. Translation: CASSSEGSGRVMGTDTQYF.

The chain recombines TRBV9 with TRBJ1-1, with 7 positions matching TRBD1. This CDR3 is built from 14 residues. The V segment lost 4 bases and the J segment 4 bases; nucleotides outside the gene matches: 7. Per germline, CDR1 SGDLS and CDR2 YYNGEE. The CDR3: CASSPRDRTTEAFF. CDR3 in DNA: TGTGCCAGCAGCCCACGGGACAGAACCACTGAAGCTTTCTTT.

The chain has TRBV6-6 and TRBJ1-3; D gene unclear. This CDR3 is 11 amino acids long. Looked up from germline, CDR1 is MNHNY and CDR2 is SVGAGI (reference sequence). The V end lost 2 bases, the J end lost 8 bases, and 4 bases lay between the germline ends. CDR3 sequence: CASSYDYTIYF. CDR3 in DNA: TGTGCCAGCAGTTACGATTACACCATATATTTT.

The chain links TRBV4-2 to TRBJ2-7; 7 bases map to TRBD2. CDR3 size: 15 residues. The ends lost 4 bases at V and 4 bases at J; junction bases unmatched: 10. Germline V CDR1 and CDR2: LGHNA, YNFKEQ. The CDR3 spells CASSPPPPGGYEQYF. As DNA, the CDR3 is TGTGCCAGCAGCCCCCCTCCCCCGGGGGGTTACGAGCAGTACTTC.

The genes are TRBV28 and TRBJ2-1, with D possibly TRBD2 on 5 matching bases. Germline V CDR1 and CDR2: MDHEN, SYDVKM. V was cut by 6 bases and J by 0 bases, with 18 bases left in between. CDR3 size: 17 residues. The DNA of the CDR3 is TGTGCCAGCAGCCCTCACTCCGGACTTAGCTCCTACAATGAGCAGTTCTTC. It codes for CASSPHSGLSSYNEQFF.

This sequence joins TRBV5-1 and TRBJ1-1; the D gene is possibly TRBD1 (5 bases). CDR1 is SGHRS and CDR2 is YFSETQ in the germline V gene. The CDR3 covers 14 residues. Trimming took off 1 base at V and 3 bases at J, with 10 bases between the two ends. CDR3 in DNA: TGCGCCAGCAGCTTGTTTTCGGGGGACACTGAAGCTTTCTTT. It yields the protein CASSLFSGDTEAFF.

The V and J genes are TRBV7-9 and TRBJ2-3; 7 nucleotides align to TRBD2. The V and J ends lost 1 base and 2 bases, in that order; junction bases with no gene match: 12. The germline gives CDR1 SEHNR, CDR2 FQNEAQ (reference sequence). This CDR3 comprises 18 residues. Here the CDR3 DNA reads TGTGCCAGCAGCTTAGGATCACGGACTAGTGTCTACACAGATACGCAGTATTTT. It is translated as CASSLGSRTSVYTDTQYF.

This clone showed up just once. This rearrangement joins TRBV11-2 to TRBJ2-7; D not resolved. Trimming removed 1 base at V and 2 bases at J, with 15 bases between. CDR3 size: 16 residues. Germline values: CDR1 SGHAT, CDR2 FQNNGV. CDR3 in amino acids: CASSLVWAGGPYEQYF. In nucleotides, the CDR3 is TGTGCCAGCAGCTTAGTGTGGGCAGGCGGCCCCTACGAGCAGTACTTC. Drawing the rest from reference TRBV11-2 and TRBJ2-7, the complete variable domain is EAGVAQSPRYKIIEKRQSVAFWCNPISGHATLYWYQQILGQGPKLLIQFQNNGVVDDSQLPKDRFSAERLKGVDSTLKIQPAKLEDSAVYLCASSLVWAGGPYEQYFGPGTRLTVT.

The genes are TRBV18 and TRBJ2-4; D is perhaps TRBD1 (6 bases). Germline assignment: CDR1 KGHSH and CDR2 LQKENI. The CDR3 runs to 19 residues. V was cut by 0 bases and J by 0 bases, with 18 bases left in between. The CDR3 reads CASSPPGGRADQAKNIQYF. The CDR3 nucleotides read TGTGCCAGCTCACCACCTGGGGGCAGGGCGGACCAAGCCAAAAACATTCAGTACTTC. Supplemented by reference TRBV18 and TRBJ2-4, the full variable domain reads NAGVMQNPRHLVRRRGQEARLRCSPMKGHSHVYWYRQLPEEGLKFMVYLQKENIIDESGMPKERFSAEFPKEGPSILRIQQVVRGDSAAYFCASSPPGGRADQAKNIQYFGAGTRLSVL.

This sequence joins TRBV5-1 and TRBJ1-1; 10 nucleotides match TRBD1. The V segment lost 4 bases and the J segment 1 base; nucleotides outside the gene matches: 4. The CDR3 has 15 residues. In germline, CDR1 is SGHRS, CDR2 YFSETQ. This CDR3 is CASSTRDRGNTEAFF. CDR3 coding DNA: TGCGCCAGCAGCACTCGGGACAGGGGGAACACTGAAGCTTTCTTT.

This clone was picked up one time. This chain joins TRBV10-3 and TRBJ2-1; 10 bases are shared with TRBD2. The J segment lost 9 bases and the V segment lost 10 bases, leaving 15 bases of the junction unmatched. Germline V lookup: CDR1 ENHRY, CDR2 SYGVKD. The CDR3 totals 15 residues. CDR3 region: CATGFQVLAGSEQFF. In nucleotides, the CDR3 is TGTGCCACCGGGTTTCAGGTACTAGCGGGAAGTGAGCAGTTCTTC.

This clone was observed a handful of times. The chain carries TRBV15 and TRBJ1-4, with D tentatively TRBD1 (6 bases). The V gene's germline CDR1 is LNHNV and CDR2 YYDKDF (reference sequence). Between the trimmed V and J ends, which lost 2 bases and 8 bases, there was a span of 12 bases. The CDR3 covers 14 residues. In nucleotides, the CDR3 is TGTGCCACCAGCAGACGCACAGGGAAGGAAAAACTGTTTTTT. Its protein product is CATSRRTGKEKLFF.

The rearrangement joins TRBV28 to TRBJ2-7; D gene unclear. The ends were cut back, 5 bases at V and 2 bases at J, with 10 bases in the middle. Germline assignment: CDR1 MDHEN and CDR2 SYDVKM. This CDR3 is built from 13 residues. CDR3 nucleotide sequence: TGTGCCAGCAGTAAGGTCCTCGCCTACGAGCAGTACTTC. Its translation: CASSKVLAYEQYF.